This is a list of T cell receptor beta chains from one sample in a study of T cell repertoires in cytomegalovirus infection. TCRdb re-called the reads through MiXCR, storing one row per CDR3 protein. The sample includes some 400,000 distinct CDR3 sequences, around a sixth of them seen just once. Sequencing input: PBMCs. The source of these receptors is a human donor in good health (CMV status not recorded). Some clones in this sample may be carry-over from other donors' samples. Both conserved end residues are part of each CDR3. Each record gives: D gene, V gene, clone size, J gene, CDR3 protein, CDR3 DNA. The D gene is left open where the match is weak. For some rows the clone size is stated as once, few or many, or as a class when expanded; others skip it.

>-|TRBV6-2/TRBV6-3|few|TRBJ2-7
CASSGQSSSYEQYF
TGTGCCAGCAGTGGACAATCGAGCTCCTACGAGCAGTACTTC
>-|TRBV27|many|TRBJ2-7
CASSAGAGRTIYEQYF
TGTGCCAGCAGTGCAGGTGCGGGCCGGACTATCTACGAGCAGTACTTC
>-|TRBV12-3/TRBV12-4|-|TRBJ2-5
CASNGASDETQYF
TGTGCCAGCAATGGGGCTAGCGATGAGACCCAGTACTTC
>-|TRBV20-1|few|TRBJ2-5
CSAQRYELDQETQYF
TGCAGTGCTCAGCGATATGAACTGGACCAAGAGACCCAGTACTTC
>-|TRBV7-2|many|TRBJ2-1
CASSPGSGAYNEQFF
TGTGCCAGCAGCCCCGGGTCGGGAGCCTACAATGAGCAGTTCTTC
>-|TRBV10-3|-|TRBJ2-7
CAITPTGREQYF
TGTGCCATCACCCCAACCGGCCGGGAGCAGTACTTC
>TRBD2|TRBV20-1|-|TRBJ2-2
CSATRLAGGPNTGELFF
TGCAGTGCTACTAGACTAGCGGGGGGGCCTAACACCGGGGAGCTGTTTTTT
>TRBD2|TRBV5-1|-|TRBJ2-1
CASSPGSLAGSYNEQFF
TGCGCCAGCAGCCCTGGGAGCCTAGCGGGGAGCTACAATGAGCAGTTCTTC
>-|TRBV6-2/TRBV6-3|many|TRBJ1-1
CASSLWGNTEAFF
TGTGCCAGCAGTTTGTGGGGGAACACTGAAGCTTTCTTT
>-|TRBV19|many|TRBJ1-1
CASMETANTEAFF
TGTGCCAGTATGGAGACAGCGAACACTGAAGCTTTCTTT
>TRBD2|TRBV2|-|TRBJ2-5
CASRATSGEIETQYF
TGTGCCAGCAGGGCGACTAGCGGGGAAATAGAGACCCAGTACTTC
>-|TRBV3-1|-|TRBJ1-2
CASSVYRTRGYTF
TGTGCCAGCAGCGTGTATAGGACGCGAGGCTACACCTTC
>TRBD2|TRBV7-2|many|TRBJ2-7
CASSSAGGHLTYEQYF
TGTGCCAGCAGCTCCGCGGGGGGACACCTCACCTACGAGCAGTACTTC
>-|TRBV7-2|many|TRBJ2-1
CASSLRDTYNEQFF
TGTGCCAGCAGCTTAAGGGACACCTACAATGAGCAGTTCTTC
>-|TRBV28|many|TRBJ2-7
CASSRPGIRWYEQYF
TGTGCCAGCTCAAGGCCTGGCATCCGATGGTACGAGCAGTACTTC
>TRBD2|TRBV19|-|TRBJ2-7
CASKKRPLSVSGSYEQYF
TGTGCCAGTAAGAAGAGGCCATTATCGGTTAGCGGGAGCTACGAGCAGTACTTC
>-|TRBV7-2|few|TRBJ2-7
CASSYSRGGGREQYF
TGTGCCAGCAGCTATTCGCGGGGCGGAGGACGAGAGCAGTACTTC
>-|TRBV6-6|few|TRBJ1-3
CASSKWGTGNTIYF
TGTGCCAGCAGCAAATGGGGCACTGGAAACACCATATATTTT
>TRBD1|TRBV7-2|many|TRBJ1-2
CASSPDRGHGYTF
TGTGCCAGCAGCCCAGACAGGGGCCACGGCTACACCTTC
>-|TRBV4-3|-|TRBJ2-7
CASSQSAAQGSYEQYF
TGCGCCAGCAGCCAAAGCGCGGCCCAAGGGTCCTACGAGCAGTACTTC
>-|TRBV20-1|-|TRBJ1-4
CSARRSQSEKLFF
TGCAGTGCTAGAAGGTCCCAGTCCGAAAAACTGTTTTTT
>TRBD2|TRBV4-1|few|TRBJ2-7
CASSQVGGEDEQYF
TGCGCCAGCAGCCAAGTGGGAGGGGAGGATGAGCAGTACTTC
>TRBD1|TRBV5-6|few|TRBJ1-5
CASPDRVGQPQHF
TGTGCCAGTCCCGACAGGGTCGGTCAGCCCCAGCATTTT
>TRBD1|TRBV20-1|-|TRBJ1-3
CSARPTGTGVGNTIYF
TGCAGTGCTAGACCGACCGGGACAGGGGTCGGAAACACCATATATTTT
>-|TRBV7-9|many|TRBJ1-1
CASRHNGGTEAFF
TGTGCCAGCAGACATAACGGGGGGACTGAAGCTTTCTTT
>-|TRBV6-1|many|TRBJ2-2
CASRSANTGELFF
TGTGCCAGCAGGAGTGCAAACACCGGGGAGCTGTTTTTT
>-|TRBV12-3/TRBV12-4|-|TRBJ2-3
CASRSGLGTDTQYF
TGTGCCAGCAGGTCAGGGTTAGGCACAGATACGCAGTATTTT
>-|TRBV12-3/TRBV12-4|few|TRBJ2-5
CASRPGHQETQYF
TGTGCCAGCAGACCCGGGCACCAAGAGACCCAGTACTTC
>TRBD1|TRBV11-2|many|TRBJ2-7
CASGRDRVEQYF
TGTGCCAGCGGCCGCGACAGGGTCGAGCAGTACTTC
>-|TRBV5-6|few|TRBJ1-3
CASSLPGVTGNTIYF
TGTGCCAGCAGCTTGCCGGGAGTGACTGGAAACACCATATATTTT
>-|TRBV7-2|many|TRBJ2-2
CASSLGHRVAGELFF
TGTGCCAGCAGCTTAGGACACAGGGTTGCCGGGGAGCTGTTTTTT
>TRBD1|TRBV12-3/TRBV12-4|many|TRBJ1-4
CASSSRQGANEKLFF
TGTGCCAGCAGTTCCCGACAGGGGGCTAATGAAAAACTGTTTTTT
>-|TRBV7-8|many|TRBJ1-1
CASSLGRVGAEAFF
TGTGCCAGCAGCTTAGGAAGGGTGGGCGCTGAAGCTTTCTTT
>-|TRBV25-1|few|TRBJ1-4
CASATTGEKLFF
TGTGCCAGCGCTACGACCGGGGAAAAACTGTTTTTT
>-|TRBV2|many|TRBJ1-5
CASSLTDSNQPQHF
TGTGCCAGCAGCCTAACAGATAGCAATCAGCCCCAGCATTTT
>-|TRBV6-6|-|TRBJ1-5
CASSYSVRQPQHF
TGTGCCAGCAGTTACTCGGTCCGTCAGCCCCAGCATTTT
>TRBD2|TRBV2|-|TRBJ2-3
CASRGLAAPRSGTDTQYF
TGTGCCAGCAGAGGTCTAGCGGCCCCTAGATCGGGCACAGATACGCAGTATTTT
>-|TRBV7-9|many|TRBJ2-2
CASRPNGRRGLFF
TGTGCCAGCAGGCCAAACGGACGTCGTGGGCTGTTTTTT
>-|TRBV15|-|TRBJ2-1
CATSRVWNEQFF
TGTGCCACCAGCAGAGTGTGGAATGAGCAGTTCTTC
>-|TRBV7-2|many|TRBJ2-5
CASSLVIQETQYF
TGTGCCAGCAGCTTAGTTATACAAGAGACCCAGTACTTC
>-|TRBV7-2|many|TRBJ1-5
CASSTRANQPQHF
TGTGCCAGCAGCACCCGAGCCAATCAGCCCCAGCATTTT
>TRBD2|TRBV7-9|few|TRBJ2-7
CASSSYSGRSVHEQYF
TGTGCCAGCAGCTCCTATAGCGGGCGATCGGTCCACGAGCAGTACTTC
>-|TRBV5-1|-|TRBJ1-2
CASSSQGRGGYTF
TGCGCCAGCAGCTCCCAGGGACGCGGGGGCTACACCTTC
>-|TRBV10-3|many|TRBJ1-1
CAISESQGRSEAFF
TGTGCCATCAGTGAGTCCCAGGGAAGATCCGAAGCTTTCTTT
>TRBD1|TRBV10-3|many|TRBJ1-1
CAISESTGVNTEAFF
TGTGCCATCAGTGAGTCAACAGGGGTGAACACTGAAGCTTTCTTT
>-|TRBV2|few|TRBJ2-7
CASSESEGEQYF
TGTGCCAGCAGTGAGTCCGAGGGCGAGCAGTACTTC
>TRBD2|TRBV28|many|TRBJ2-5
CASSERLAPIGETQYF
TGTGCCAGCAGTGAAAGACTAGCCCCAATAGGAGAGACCCAGTACTTC
>-|TRBV7-2|many|TRBJ1-4
CASSLDLTAEKLFF
TGTGCCAGCAGCTTAGATCTAACAGCGGAAAAACTGTTTTTT
>-|TRBV28|-|TRBJ2-7
CASSLDAARWYEQYF
TGTGCCAGCAGTTTAGACGCTGCTCGGTGGTACGAGCAGTACTTC
>-|TRBV7-6|-|TRBJ2-1
CASSLTPSDGSDNEQFF
TGTGCCAGCAGCTTAACCCCCTCTGACGGGAGCGACAATGAGCAGTTCTTC
>-|TRBV4-3|many|TRBJ2-1
CASSQVGNEQFF
TGCGCCAGCAGCCAAGTAGGAAATGAGCAGTTCTTC
>TRBD2|TRBV20-1|-|TRBJ2-7
CSAKGLVGYEQYF
TGCAGTGCTAAGGGACTAGTGGGCTACGAGCAGTACTTC
>-|TRBV10-3|-|TRBJ1-5
CAISESLGRTNQPQHF
TGTGCCATCAGTGAGTCGTTGGGGCGGACCAATCAGCCCCAGCATTTT
>-|TRBV28|few|TRBJ2-7
CASSLGRGPLYEQYF
TGTGCCAGCAGTTTAGGGCGGGGGCCCCTCTACGAGCAGTACTTC
>-|TRBV5-1|few|TRBJ2-1
CASSLAPGLAYNEQFF
TGCGCCAGCAGCTTGGCCCCGGGGCTGGCCTACAATGAGCAGTTCTTC